Following are 29 T cell receptor beta chains from one sample sequenced in a study of identical twins. TCRdb reprocessed the 5' RACE reads with MiXCR, giving one entry per CDR3 protein. This table has 600,000 to 800,000 distinct CDR3 sequences, about 20% appearing once. The sample was also reused in another study, on T cells expressing NK-cell markers.

Sequencing input: PBMCs. These receptors were obtained from a woman aged 18 to 35 in good health.

This clonotype was seen a handful of times. The chain couples TRBV20-1 to TRBJ1-1; D not certain. The CDR3 extends over 14 amino acids. V shed 3 bases and J shed 2 bases, with 13 bases lying between them. In germline, CDR1 is DFQATT, CDR2 SNEGSKA (reference sequence). The CDR3 loop reads CSASSIAGNTEAFF. CDR3 nucleotides: TGCAGTGCTAGTAGTATTGCAGGTAACACTGAAGCTTTCTTT.

The chain recombines TRBV6-1 with TRBJ2-3; no reliable D call. This CDR3 contains 13 residues. Trimming removed 5 bases at V and 7 bases at J, with 13 bases between. Germline CDR1 MNHNS, CDR2 SASEGT. This CDR3 reads CASSPPLLHTQYF. CDR3 sequence (DNA): TGTGCCAGCAGTCCCCCCCTACTACATACGCAGTATTTT.

This clonotype was counted between two and nine times. The CDR3 loop is CASRRVSKGEQFF. Written as DNA, the CDR3 is TGCGCCAGCAGAAGGGTTAGCAAGGGTGAGCAGTTCTTC. The chain is built from TRBV5-1 and TRBJ2-1; D not certain. The CDR3 contains 13 residues. In germline, CDR1 is SGHRS, CDR2 YFSETQ. The V end lost 5 bases, the J end lost 9 bases, and 15 bases lay between the germline ends. Together with reference TRBV5-1 and TRBJ2-1, the CDR3 gives the full variable domain: KAGVTQTPRYLIKTRGQQVTLSCSPISGHRSVSWYQQTPGQGLQFLFEYFSETQRNKGNFPGRFSGRQFSNSRSEMNVSTLELGDSALYLCASRRVSKGEQFFGPGTRLTVL.

The sample holds a few counts of this clonotype. V is TRBV6-1 and J is TRBJ1-3; unclear D gene. The V end lost 6 bases, the J end lost 2 bases, and 11 bases lay between the germline ends. The CDR3 length is 14 residues. The germline V gene encodes CDR1 MNHNS and CDR2 SASEGT. The CDR3 bases are TGTGCCAGCAGCCTCGACATCACTGGAAACACCATATATTTT. Translated, it gives CASSLDITGNTIYF.

This clonotype appeared a few times. The J gene is TRBJ2-3, the V gene TRBV20-1, with D possibly TRBD2 on 5 matching bases. This CDR3 contains 15 residues. V shed 5 bases and J shed 0 bases, with 15 bases lying between them. CDR1 and CDR2 from the germline V gene are DFQATT and SNEGSKA (reference sequence). The CDR3, as DNA: TGCAGTGCTGGAGGTGTAGAATCTAGCACAGATACGCAGTATTTT. Protein sequence: CSAGGVESSTDTQYF.

The chain links TRBV7-9 to TRBJ2-7; D is perhaps TRBD1 (6 bases). The CDR3 totals 17 residues. The V end lost 5 bases, the J end lost 3 bases, and 23 bases lay between the germline ends. From germline, CDR1 is SEHNR and CDR2 FQNEAQ (reference sequence). The CDR3 DNA sequence: TGTGCCAGCAGCCCCCCCCGTGGGGGTAAGGGGGTCTACGAGCAGTACTTC. The encoded protein is CASSPPRGGKGVYEQYF.

This clonotype was recorded only once. The rearrangement links TRBV6-1 to TRBJ1-3; TRBD1 is a possible D gene (5 bases). Trimming took 4 bases from V and 2 from J, leaving 9 bases between them. CDR1 and CDR2 (germline): MNHNS, SASEGT. This CDR3 has 14 amino acids. This chain's CDR3 is CASSGGSAGNTIYF. The CDR3, as DNA: TGTGCCAGCAGTGGGGGGAGTGCTGGAAACACCATATATTTT.

This clonotype was picked up a small number of times. The rearrangement links TRBV12-3 or TRBV12-4 to TRBJ2-5, with D possibly TRBD1 on 6 matching bases. V lost 7 bases and J 1 base, leaving 28 bases between the germline ends. CDR3 length: 19 amino acids. CDR3 sequence: CASTQGLGRGVASQETQYF. CDR3 nucleotide sequence: TGTGCCAGCACCCAGGGGTTGGGAAGAGGGGTAGCCTCCCAAGAGACCCAGTACTTC.

This clonotype turned up a few times. The V call is TRBV6-1, the J call TRBJ2-5, with 7 bases identical to TRBD2. The germline V gene has CDR1 MNHNS and CDR2 SASEGT. With 8 bases clipped from V and 6 bases from J, the junction kept 21 bases outside the gene matches. This CDR3 contains 17 residues. Written as DNA, the CDR3 is TGTGCCAGCGGATGGGGTCTGAAAGCGGGGTGGGCCCAGACCCAGTACTTC. Translating gives CASGWGLKAGWAQTQYF.

The CDR3 DNA reads TGTGCCAGCAGTCCGGGAAGACTTGGTAGCACTGAAGCTTTCTTT. Protein product: CASSPGRLGSTEAFF. J is TRBJ1-1 and V is TRBV6-1; D is undetermined. Germline V lookup: CDR1 MNHNS, CDR2 SASEGT. The CDR3 is 15 amino acids. Trimming removed 5 bases at V and 4 bases at J, with 17 bases between.

This clonotype was counted between two and nine times. The chain employs TRBV6-5 and TRBJ2-7; perhaps TRBD2 as D (6 bases). Germline V gives CDR1 MNHEY, CDR2 SVGAGI. This CDR3 is 13 amino acids long. Trimming shortened V by 1 base and J by 6 bases, and 10 bases separated the two germline ends. CDR3 sequence: CASSYWRDREQYF. Written as DNA, the CDR3 is TGTGCCAGCAGTTACTGGAGGGATCGCGAGCAGTACTTC.

This sequence joins TRBV7-2 and TRBJ2-1, with 7 bases identical to TRBD2. This CDR3 is built from 15 residues. The V gene end was trimmed by 1 base and the J gene end by 5 bases; junction bases not matched to a gene: 5. Germline V CDR1 and CDR2: SGHTA, FQGNSA. The CDR3 nucleotides are TGTGCCAGCAGCTTAGATGGGGGGGGGAACAATGAGCAGTTCTTC. The encoded protein is CASSLDGGGNNEQFF.

This clonotype was counted ten times or more. This rearrangement joins TRBV6-4 to TRBJ2-7; 12 bases agree with TRBD2. Germline V gene lookup returns CDR1 MRHNA and CDR2 SNTAGT. This CDR3 is 19 amino acids long. The junction had 9 bases not matched to a gene; V was cut back by 0 bases and J by 0 bases. The CDR3 coding sequence is TGTGCCAGCAGTGACTCAGGGGGTACTAGCGGGAGGTCCTCCTACGAGCAGTACTTC. Protein sequence: CASSDSGGTSGRSSYEQYF.

This clonotype has only a few counts. J is TRBJ2-3 and V is TRBV12-3 or TRBV12-4, with D possibly being TRBD2 (7 bases). The CDR3 spans 14 residues. Trimming stripped 8 bases from V and 1 base from J, with 13 bases between. The CDR3 here is CASQRGGGTDTQYF. CDR3 bases: TGTGCCAGCCAGAGAGGGGGGGGCACAGATACGCAGTATTTT.

This clonotype was seen ten or more times. This chain uses TRBV12-3 or TRBV12-4 with TRBJ1-1; tentatively, D is TRBD1 (6 bases). Between the trimmed V and J ends, which lost 2 bases and 3 bases, there was a span of 7 bases. This CDR3 is built from 13 residues. The CDR3 region is CASSLKGDTEAFF. In DNA, the CDR3 is TGTGCCAGCAGTTTAAAGGGGGACACTGAAGCTTTCTTT.

This clonotype has a count of ten or more. V and J are TRBV7-9 and TRBJ2-1; 12 nucleotides agree with TRBD2. This CDR3 comprises 17 residues. V shed 5 bases, J shed 6 bases, and the junction held 11 bases outside the gene matches. Germline CDR1 SEHNR, CDR2 FQNEAQ (reference sequence). CDR3 bases: TGTGCCAGCAGCCCGACTAGCGGGAGTATTACTGGCAATGAGCAGTTCTTC. The encoded protein is CASSPTSGSITGNEQFF.

This sequence joins TRBV6-6 and TRBJ2-1; D could derive from TRBD1 or TRBD2 (5 bases each). The CDR3 contains 13 residues. V dropped 0 bases and J dropped 13 bases, with 13 bases sitting between them. Germline-derived CDR1 and CDR2 are MNHNY and SVGAGI (reference sequence). CDR3 bases: TGTGCCAGCAGTTACTCTCCCGGACGGGACCAGTTCTTC. Protein: CASSYSPGRDQFF.

V is TRBV11-2 and J is TRBJ2-7, with 14 bases fitting TRBD2. Trimming at V came to 4 bases and at J to 2 bases, leaving 16 bases not matched to a gene. CDR1 is SGHAT, CDR2 FQNNGV, per germline. The CDR3 is 20 amino acids. CDR3 protein: CASSSKAGTSGSHGPYEQYF. CDR3 coding DNA: TGTGCCAGCAGCTCAAAAGCGGGGACTAGCGGGAGTCACGGCCCCTACGAGCAGTACTTC.

The chain has TRBV7-8 and TRBJ2-1; either TRBD1 or TRBD2 may fit D (6 bases each). CDR3 length: 15 residues. V was shortened by 5 bases and J by 8 bases, with 19 bases between the two germline ends. Germline V lookup: CDR1 SGHVS, CDR2 FQNEAQ. CDR3 region: CASSPGRGRGHEQFF. The DNA of the CDR3 is TGTGCCAGCAGCCCCGGACGGGGGCGCGGTCATGAGCAGTTCTTC.

The sample holds many counts of this clonotype. The chain joins TRBV25-1 to TRBJ2-5; unclear D gene. V was trimmed by 1 base and J by 3 bases, leaving 6 bases between them. CDR1 is MGHDK, CDR2 SYGVNS, per germline. The CDR3 is made up of 13 amino acids. The CDR3 DNA sequence: TGTGCCAGCAGTGAATCTGGGGAAGAGACCCAGTACTTC. It codes for CASSESGEETQYF.

This rearrangement joins TRBV27 to TRBJ2-3; TRBD2 agrees at 10 bases. The CDR3 extends over 16 amino acids. CDR1 MNHEY and CDR2 SMNVEV come from the germline V gene (reference sequence). Trimming removed 4 bases from V and 3 bases from J; junction bases left unmatched: 7. The chain's CDR3 is CASSSFKLAGTDTQYF. The CDR3 DNA reads as TGTGCCAGCAGTTCCTTCAAACTAGCGGGGACAGATACGCAGTATTTT.

The CDR3 protein is CASVGSYNSPLHF. The CDR3 DNA reads as TGTGCCAGTGTAGGCTCCTATAATTCACCCCTCCACTTT. The genes are TRBV12-3 or TRBV12-4 and TRBJ1-6; D is unresolved. The length of the CDR3 is 13 residues. Trimming shortened V by 9 bases and J by 0 bases, and 6 bases separated the two germline ends.

This clonotype was counted only a few times. The chain carries TRBV12-3 or TRBV12-4 and TRBJ2-5; TRBD1 aligns across 8 bases. The CDR3 is 14 amino acids. V lost 4 bases and J lost 5; bases outside the gene matches: 6. CDR3 residues: CASSWTGRSETQYF. In nucleotides, the CDR3 is TGTGCCAGCAGTTGGACAGGGCGGAGCGAGACCCAGTACTTC.

V is TRBV12-3 or TRBV12-4 and J is TRBJ2-5; the match to TRBD2 covers 9 bases. CDR3 size: 16 residues. The ends lost 6 bases at V and 5 bases at J; junction bases unmatched: 13. The CDR3 protein is CASSPDGVAGAETQYF. Here the CDR3 DNA reads TGTGCCAGCAGCCCCGACGGAGTAGCGGGAGCGGAGACCCAGTACTTC.

The chain has TRBV12-3 or TRBV12-4 and TRBJ2-1, with TRBD2 matching over 9 bases. Germline trimming cut 8 bases from V and 1 base from J; bases unmatched to any gene: 9. This CDR3 contains 16 residues. CDR3 sequence: CASRAGGLASYNEQFF. DNA of the CDR3: TGTGCCAGCCGGGCGGGGGGGTTGGCATCCTACAATGAGCAGTTCTTC.

The chain joins TRBV7-9 to TRBJ1-3; D remains ambiguous. Germline CDR1 is SEHNR and CDR2 is FQNEAQ (reference sequence). Trimming took off 4 bases at V and 0 bases at J, with 4 bases between the two ends. There are 13 residues in the CDR3. CDR3 protein: CASSSGSGNTIYF. The CDR3 region has the DNA TGTGCCAGCAGCTCGGGCTCTGGAAACACCATATATTTT.

This clonotype was recorded a few times. The chain uses TRBV20-1 and TRBJ2-4, with D perhaps matching TRBD2 (6 bases). V was clipped by 6 bases and J by 0 bases, with 12 bases between them. Germline V CDR1 and CDR2: DFQATT, SNEGSKA (reference sequence). The CDR3 is made up of 14 amino acids. The chain's CDR3 is CSALEGLAKNIQYF. CDR3 DNA: TGCAGTGCACTGGAGGGACTAGCCAAAAACATTCAGTACTTC.

This clonotype was seen many times. The J gene is TRBJ2-2, the V gene TRBV12-3 or TRBV12-4; D not certain. V was pared by 6 bases and J by 3 bases, with 2 bases between. This CDR3 has 11 amino acids. The CDR3 sequence: CASRYTGELFF. The CDR3 coding sequence is TGTGCCAGCAGATACACCGGGGAGCTGTTTTTT.

V gene TRBV20-1 combines with J gene TRBJ2-2; D gene ambiguous. The V gene lost 6 bases and the J gene lost 7 bases, with 9 bases spanning the gap. Germline V lookup: CDR1 DFQATT, CDR2 SNEGSKA (reference sequence). This CDR3 has 11 amino acids. DNA for the CDR3: TGCAGTGCCCCTCATAACGGGGAGCTGTTTTTT. Its translation is CSAPHNGELFF.